The next 20 T cell receptor beta chains were all read from a single sample in a study of T-cell memory formation after mild COVID-19. TCRdb called the 5' RACE reads again in MiXCR, with one record for every CDR3 protein. The sample shows more than 300,000 distinct CDR3 sequences, roughly 19% of them seen only once. Sequenced: PBMCs or a T cell subset sorted from them (not recorded which). All receptors come from a young man who had mild COVID-19 (a few samples of this study predate the infection). Cell type and time point are not known.

A few counts support this clonotype. This sequence joins TRBV12-3 or TRBV12-4 and TRBJ1-3; TRBD1 is a possible D gene (5 bases). V was clipped by 7 bases and J by 3 bases, with 16 bases between them. This CDR3 is built from 15 residues. The CDR3 region is CASTLQGLFGNTIYF. CDR3 DNA sequence: TGTGCCAGCACCCTCCAGGGATTATTTGGAAACACCATATATTTT.

Concerning this clonotype: A much bigger clone sits one base away, suggesting this may be a read error. The chain couples TRBV5-1 to TRBJ2-3; D remains ambiguous. The CDR3 totals 14 residues. Germline CDR1 and CDR2: SGHRS and YFSETQ. CDR3 sequence reads: CASSLGQYTDTRYF. CDR3 nucleotide sequence: TGCGCCAGCAGCTTAGGGCAGTACACAGATACGCGGTATTTT.

The chain couples TRBV7-9 to TRBJ2-1; tentatively, D is TRBD1 or TRBD2 (5 bases each). The V gene's germline CDR1 is SEHNR and CDR2 FQNEAQ (reference sequence). Trimming stripped 5 bases from V and 10 bases from J, with 15 bases between. The CDR3 spans 13 residues. CDR3 sequence: CASSPPEGPEQFF. In DNA form, the CDR3 reads TGTGCCAGCAGCCCCCCCGAGGGACCGGAGCAGTTCTTC.

This clonotype was detected only a few times. CDR3 protein: CASASGDDTDTQYF. The DNA of the CDR3 is TGTGCCAGCGCTAGCGGGGACGACACAGATACGCAGTATTTT. The genes are TRBV6-4 and TRBJ2-3; 9 bases align to TRBD2. The CDR3 length is 14 residues. V gave up 8 bases and J gave up 2 bases; unmatched junction bases: 5. Germline V lookup: CDR1 MRHNA, CDR2 SNTAGT.

CDR3 in DNA: TGTGCCAGCAGTGAAGTTCGAAGGAATTCACCCCTCCACTTT. It specifies CASSEVRRNSPLHF. V is TRBV2 and J is TRBJ1-6; unclear D gene. CDR3 length equals 14 residues. Germline values: CDR1 SNHLY, CDR2 FYNNEI. The V and J ends lost 1 base and 7 bases respectively, with 8 bases between them.

This rearrangement joins TRBV11-2 to TRBJ2-2; no clear D. V was clipped by 3 bases and J by 4 bases, with 9 bases between them. The CDR3 contains 14 residues. CDR1 is SGHAT and CDR2 is FQNNGV in the germline V gene. The CDR3: CASSFIPSTGELFF. CDR3 nucleotide sequence: TGTGCCAGCAGCTTCATCCCCAGCACCGGGGAGCTGTTTTTT. The full variable domain, rest sourced from reference TRBV11-2 and TRBJ2-2, is EAGVAQSPRYKIIEKRQSVAFWCNPISGHATLYWYQQILGQGPKLLIQFQNNGVVDDSQLPKDRFSAERLKGVDSTLKIQPAKLEDSAVYLCASSFIPSTGELFFGEGSRLTVL.

This rearrangement joins TRBV7-2 to TRBJ2-1, with 11 bases aligning to TRBD2. The V gene's germline CDR1 is SGHTA and CDR2 FQGNSA. Trimming at V came to 5 bases and at J to 3 bases, leaving 3 bases not matched to a gene. CDR3 length: 15 residues. CDR3 coding DNA: TGTGCCAGCAGCGCTAGCGGGGGGTTCTACAATGAGCAGTTCTTC. Amino acids: CASSASGGFYNEQFF.

This chain links TRBV24-1 with TRBJ2-2; the match to TRBD2 covers 13 bases. With V trimmed by 7 bases and J by 1 base, 5 bases remained unmatched. The CDR3 consists of 17 residues. The germline gives CDR1 KGHDR, CDR2 SFDVKD. CDR3 region: CATRRLAGGLNTGELFF. The CDR3 DNA reads as TGTGCCACCAGGAGACTAGCGGGGGGACTGAACACCGGGGAGCTGTTTTTT.

J is TRBJ2-2 and V is TRBV15; 9 nucleotides align to TRBD1. With 11 bases clipped from V and 6 bases from J, the junction kept 10 bases outside the gene matches. The germline V gene encodes CDR1 LNHNV and CDR2 YYDKDF (reference sequence). The CDR3 length is 14 residues. CDR3 nucleotide sequence: TGTGCCCTCAGCAGAGACAGGGGGGCCGGGGAGCTGTTTTTT. This gives the protein CALSRDRGAGELFF.

This clonotype has a handful of counts. The rearrangement uses TRBV12-3 or TRBV12-4 and TRBJ2-3; 14 bases line up with TRBD2. The CDR3 spans 18 residues. After removal of 5 bases from V and 4 bases from J, the junction contained 11 bases not matched to a gene. The CDR3 is CASSPWTGLAGGSDTQYF. The CDR3 bases are TGTGCCAGCAGTCCCTGGACAGGACTAGCGGGGGGTTCAGATACGCAGTATTTT.

The J gene is TRBJ2-7, the V gene TRBV12-5; D might be TRBD1 or TRBD2, each matching 5 bases. This CDR3 comprises 16 residues. Germline V lookup: CDR1 LGHNT, CDR2 FRNRAP. Trimming took off 1 base at V and 0 bases at J, with 13 bases between the two ends. The CDR3 protein is CASGLGGSAFSYEQYF. The CDR3 nucleotides read TGTGCTAGTGGTTTGGGGGGGAGTGCGTTCTCCTACGAGCAGTACTTC.

This clonotype was seen only a few times. Here the CDR3 DNA reads TGCAGTGCTGATTTAAGAAACACCATATATTTT. It specifies CSADLRNTIYF. The chain employs TRBV20-1 and TRBJ1-3; D is unclear. V was trimmed by 5 bases and J by 5 bases, leaving 7 bases between them. The germline V gene encodes CDR1 DFQATT and CDR2 SNEGSKA (reference sequence). The CDR3 covers 11 residues.

The gene calls are TRBV4-2 and TRBJ1-2, with D unclear. V lost 1 base to trimming and J lost 7 bases, with 10 bases between them. The CDR3 spans 13 residues. Germline V lookup: CDR1 LGHNA, CDR2 YNFKEQ. Here the CDR3 reads CASSQGSGVGYTF. DNA for the CDR3: TGTGCCAGCAGCCAAGGGAGCGGGGTTGGCTACACCTTC.

The chain has TRBV24-1 and TRBJ2-3, with 9 positions matching TRBD2. Germline loops: CDR1 KGHDR, CDR2 SFDVKD. The CDR3 spans 15 residues. Trimming removed 4 bases from V and 2 bases from J; junction bases left unmatched: 3. This chain's CDR3 is CATSERGGVTDTQYF. The CDR3 nucleotides are TGTGCCACCAGTGAGCGGGGGGGCGTCACAGATACGCAGTATTTT.

The table lists this clonotype with a few counts. This chain uses TRBV5-6 with TRBJ2-2; 7 positions match TRBD1. Trimming removed 5 bases from V and 3 bases from J; junction bases left unmatched: 10. There are 16 residues in the CDR3. The germline gives CDR1 SGHDT, CDR2 YYEEEE. The CDR3 DNA reads as TGTGCCAGCAGTTACCTGCGACAGGGATACACCGGGGAGCTGTTTTTT. Translation: CASSYLRQGYTGELFF. Drawing the rest from reference TRBV5-6 and TRBJ2-2, the complete variable domain is DAGVTQSPTHLIKTRGQQVTLRCSPKSGHDTVSWYQQALGQGPQFIFQYYEEEERQRGNFPDRFSGHQFPNYSSELNVNALLLGDSALYLCASSYLRQGYTGELFFGEGSRLTVL.

V is TRBV28 and J is TRBJ2-2; D is undetermined. Germline lookup yields CDR1 MDHEN and CDR2 SYDVKM. Trimming left V 8 bases short and J 5 bases short, with 6 bases between. This CDR3 spans 11 amino acids. The CDR3 loop is CASLSTGELFF. CDR3 bases: TGTGCCAGCTTATCGACCGGGGAGCTGTTTTTT. The variable domain in full, with the rest retrieved from reference TRBV28 and TRBJ2-2, is DVKVTQSSRYLVKRTGEKVFLECVQDMDHENMFWYRQDPGLGLRLIYFSYDVKMKEKGDIPEGYSVSREKKERFSLILESASTNQTSMYLCASLSTGELFFGEGSRLTVL.

This clonotype was counted a few times. The chain has TRBV7-9 and TRBJ1-3; D unclear. CDR3 length: 16 amino acids. CDR1 is SEHNR, CDR2 FQNEAQ, per germline (reference sequence). V lost 3 bases, J lost 0 bases, and 12 bases lay in between. This CDR3 is CASSFTAGDSGNTIYF. The CDR3, as DNA: TGTGCCAGCAGCTTTACGGCAGGAGACTCTGGAAACACCATATATTTT.

This clonotype was observed at least ten times. The gene calls are TRBV7-9 and TRBJ1-4; weak D call: TRBD1 (6 bases). CDR3 length equals 12 residues. The V end was cut by 8 bases, the J end by 10 bases, with 14 bases between. From germline, CDR1 is SEHNR and CDR2 FQNEAQ (reference sequence). This CDR3 is CASRRGLRKLFF. As DNA, the CDR3 is TGTGCCAGCCGTAGGGGGTTGCGAAAACTGTTTTTT.

The rearrangement links TRBV7-9 to TRBJ1-2; D remains unclear. This CDR3 contains 15 residues. CDR1 is SEHNR, CDR2 FQNEAQ, per germline (reference sequence). V dropped 2 bases and J dropped 0 bases, with 10 bases sitting between them. The CDR3 DNA follows: TGTGCCAGCAGCTTACGTGGGATTTCTAACTATGGCTACACCTTC. Its protein is CASSLRGISNYGYTF.

This clonotype was seen repeatedly, ten times or more. This sequence joins TRBV3-1 and TRBJ1-1, with TRBD1 identical over 11 bases. CDR3 length: 16 residues. Germline CDR1 is LGHDT and CDR2 is YNNKEL (reference sequence). V lost 2 bases to trimming and J lost 5 bases; unmatched junction nucleotides: 7. The chain's CDR3 is CASSQPPGQGGTEAFF. The CDR3 nucleotides are TGTGCCAGCAGCCAACCTCCGGGACAGGGGGGAACTGAAGCTTTCTTT.